This TCR beta chain stems from a study of shared clonotypes between healthy human individuals. Points from the study as a whole: Naive subsets tended to show greater estimated richness than memory subsets.

This CDR3 contains 16 residues. Germline V CDR1 and CDR2: SGHTS, YDEGEE. V lost 3 bases and J lost 0, with 10 bases in between. Worth noting for this clone: Its antigen is undetermined.

In the source study's methods: Owing to the provision of junction-only sequences devoid of quality scores by immunoSEQ, filtering differed. Profiled with immunoSEQ multiplex PCR; TCRdb holds only in-frame clones, not every one. D and trimming were read from the DNA, whereas the V and J calls and clone size are those reported in that table. The sample contains approximately 2.4 million clones, approximately 96% of which appear only once. This TCR was recovered from a man aged 18 to 30 in good health. The chain is built from TRBV5-8 and TRBJ2-6; D ambiguous. What was sequenced was naive CD4+ T cells sorted from blood. Subset indicated: CD45RA+ positively selected. CDR3 nucleotides: TGTGCCAGCAGCTGGTTAGCCCGCTCTGGGGCCAACGTCCTGACTTTC. This encodes CASSWLARSGANVLTF.